The T cell receptor beta chain described here comes from a study of shared clonotypes between healthy human individuals. Study outcomes and limitations: Sequencing depth was expected to affect clonotype sharing among donors. What rarefaction showed was incomplete sorted-subset sequencing despite large depth.

The CDR3 has 17 amino acids. From germline, CDR1 is SGHTA and CDR2 FQGNSA. The ends lost 6 bases at V and 3 bases at J; junction bases unmatched: 11. In the study's own analysis: ImmunoSEQ output lacked quality scores and full-length reads, limiting matched filtering. The repertoire was sequenced with immunoSEQ multiplex PCR; TCRdb's copy has only in-frame clones and lacks some. The DNA was the basis for D and trimming; V, J and clone size are from that table. The table lists more than 2 million clones, 85% to 95% of them singletons. Within Nashville, Tennessee resided all donors, each a Caucasian adult. Notes on this clone: The antigen is not known.

The chain joins TRBV7-2 to TRBJ2-3; 11 bases line up with TRBD2. This sequence was found in a man aged 18 to 29 in good health. Specimen: naive CD4+ T cells sorted from blood. Stated subset: CD45RA+ positively selected. Here the CDR3 reads CASRSGTSGTPTDTQYF. In DNA form, the CDR3 reads TGTGCCAGCAGATCCGGGACTAGCGGCACCCCTACAGATACGCAGTATTTT.